One T cell receptor beta chain is described in this entry. The CDR3 spans 14 residues. V was clipped by 5 bases and J by 7 bases, with 17 bases between them. Per germline, CDR1 SGHNT and CDR2 YENEEA. These data originate in a study of blood T cell repertoires in COVID-19. The assay was immunoSEQ multiplex PCR, and TCRdb's table has in-frame clones only and misses some. The table records 250,000 to 400,000 clones, around nine tenths of them present only once. The source of this sequence is a man in his sixties who had recovered from COVID-19. The sequenced sample was PBMCs or T cells enriched from blood (not recorded which). V usage is TRBV11-3 and J usage is TRBJ1-2, with D possibly TRBD1 on 5 matching bases. The DNA of the CDR3 is TGTGCCAGCAGCACTTCCAAAGGGGTCGGTGGCTACACCTTC. Amino acid sequence: CASSTSKGVGGYTF.